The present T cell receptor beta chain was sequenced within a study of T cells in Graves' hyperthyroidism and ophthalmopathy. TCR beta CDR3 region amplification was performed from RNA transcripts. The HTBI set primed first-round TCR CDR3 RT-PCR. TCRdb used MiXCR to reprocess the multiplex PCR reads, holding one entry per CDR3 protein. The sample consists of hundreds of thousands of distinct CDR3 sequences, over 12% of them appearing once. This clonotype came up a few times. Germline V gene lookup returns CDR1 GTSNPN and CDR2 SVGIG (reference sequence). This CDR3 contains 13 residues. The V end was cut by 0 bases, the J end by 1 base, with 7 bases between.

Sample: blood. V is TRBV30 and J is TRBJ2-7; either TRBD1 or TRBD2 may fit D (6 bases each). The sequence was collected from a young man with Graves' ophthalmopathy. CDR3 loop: CAWSVGGSYEQYF. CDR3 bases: TGTGCCTGGAGTGTAGGGGGGTCCTACGAGCAGTACTTC.